What follows are 6 T cell receptor beta chains derived from one specimen sequenced in a study of CXCR3-negative and CXCR3-positive naive CD8 T cells. With UMI labels, 5' RACE was used to prepare the TRB cDNA libraries. Each CDR3 protein gets one entry in TCRdb, which reprocessed the 5' RACE reads and gives no DNA. The sample holds under 85,000 distinct CDR3 sequences. Material: naive CXCR3- CD8+ T cells from blood. Subset meaning: CD45RO-CCR7+CD27+CD95- naive CD8+ T cells lacking CXCR3 (TNR3-). The receptors here all came from a human donor in good health. Some clones in this sample may be carry-over from other donors' samples.

The chain employs TRBV5-1 and TRBJ2-3; TCRdb outputs TRBD1, but without DNA this stays unchecked. Germline values: CDR1 SGHRS, CDR2 YFSETQ. This CDR3 region has 18 residues. The chain's CDR3 is CASSTPQTGTEDPDTQYF.

This sequence joins TRBV20-1 and TRBJ1-1; lacking DNA, the TRBD1 call made by TCRdb goes unchecked. The CDR3 extends over 13 amino acids. Germline V gene data show CDR1 as DFQATT and CDR2 as SNEGSKA (reference sequence). This CDR3 is CSATPGHTSEAFF.

The chain employs TRBV27 and TRBJ2-3. CDR1 and CDR2 (germline): MNHEY, SMNVEV (reference sequence). The CDR3 has 12 residues. The CDR3 is CASRTGTDTQYF.

This sequence joins TRBV7-9 and TRBJ1-4; TCRdb's D call, TRBD1, is unchecked because there is no DNA. The CDR3 contains 20 residues. CDR1 SEHNR and CDR2 FQNEAQ come from the germline V gene (reference sequence). CDR3 region: CASSLLPAPGPDATNEKLFF.

This CDR3 reads CSVYWVTGELFF. The rearrangement links TRBV29-1 to TRBJ2-2. CDR3 length: 12 residues. CDR1 is SQVTM, CDR2 ANQGSEA, per germline.

The chain couples TRBV12-3 or TRBV12-4 to TRBJ2-5; without DNA, the TCRdb call of TRBD2 cannot be checked. The CDR3 has 15 amino acids. The CDR3 is CASSTVRDGGETQYF.